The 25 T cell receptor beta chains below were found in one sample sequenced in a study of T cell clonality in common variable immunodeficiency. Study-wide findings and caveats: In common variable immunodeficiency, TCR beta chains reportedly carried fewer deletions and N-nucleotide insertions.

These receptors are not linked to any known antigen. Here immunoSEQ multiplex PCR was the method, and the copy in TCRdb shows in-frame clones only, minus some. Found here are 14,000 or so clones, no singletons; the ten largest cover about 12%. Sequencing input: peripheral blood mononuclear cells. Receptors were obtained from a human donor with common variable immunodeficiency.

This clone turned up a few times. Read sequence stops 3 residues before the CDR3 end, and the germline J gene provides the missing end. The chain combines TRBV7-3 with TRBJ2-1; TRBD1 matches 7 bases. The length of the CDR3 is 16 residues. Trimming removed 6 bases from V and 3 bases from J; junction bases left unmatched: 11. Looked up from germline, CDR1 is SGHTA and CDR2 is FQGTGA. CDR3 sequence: CASSSSGTVRYNEQFF. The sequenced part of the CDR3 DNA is TGTGCCAGCAGTTCATCCGGGACAGTCCGCTACAATGAG.

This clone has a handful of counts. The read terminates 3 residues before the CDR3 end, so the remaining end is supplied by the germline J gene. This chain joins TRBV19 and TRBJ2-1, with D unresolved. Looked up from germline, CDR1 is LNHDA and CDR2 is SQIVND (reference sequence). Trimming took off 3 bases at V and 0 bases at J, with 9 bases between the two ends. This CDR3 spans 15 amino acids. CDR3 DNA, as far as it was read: TGTGCCAGTAGTATTGGCCCGAGCTCCTACAATGAG. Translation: CASSIGPSSYNE. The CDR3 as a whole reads CASSIGPSSYNEQFF.

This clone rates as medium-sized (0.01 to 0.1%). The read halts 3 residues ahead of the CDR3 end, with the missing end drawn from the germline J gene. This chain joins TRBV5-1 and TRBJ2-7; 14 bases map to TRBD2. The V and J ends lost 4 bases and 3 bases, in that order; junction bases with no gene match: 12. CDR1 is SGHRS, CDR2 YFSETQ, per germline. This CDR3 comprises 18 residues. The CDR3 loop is CASSQGLAGVLGGYEQYF. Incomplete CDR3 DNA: TGCGCCAGCAGCCAGGGACTAGCGGGAGTACTTGGGGGCTACGAG.

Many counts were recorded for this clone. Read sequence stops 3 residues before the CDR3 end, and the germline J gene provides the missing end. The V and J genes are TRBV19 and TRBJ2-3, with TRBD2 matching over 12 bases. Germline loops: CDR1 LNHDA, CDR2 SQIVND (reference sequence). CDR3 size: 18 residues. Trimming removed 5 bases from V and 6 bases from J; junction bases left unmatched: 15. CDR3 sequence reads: CASSPKLAGGGFVDTQYF. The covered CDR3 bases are TGTGCCAGTAGTCCCAAACTAGCGGGAGGCGGCTTTGTGGATACG.

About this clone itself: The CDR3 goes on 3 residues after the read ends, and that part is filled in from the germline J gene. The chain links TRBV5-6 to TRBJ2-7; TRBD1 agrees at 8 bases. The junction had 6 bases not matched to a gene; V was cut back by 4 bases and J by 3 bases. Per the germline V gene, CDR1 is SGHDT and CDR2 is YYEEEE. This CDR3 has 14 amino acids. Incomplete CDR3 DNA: TGTGCCAGCAGCGCGCCAGGGGGCTACTACGAG. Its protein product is CASSAPGGYYE. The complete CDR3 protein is CASSAPGGYYEQYF.

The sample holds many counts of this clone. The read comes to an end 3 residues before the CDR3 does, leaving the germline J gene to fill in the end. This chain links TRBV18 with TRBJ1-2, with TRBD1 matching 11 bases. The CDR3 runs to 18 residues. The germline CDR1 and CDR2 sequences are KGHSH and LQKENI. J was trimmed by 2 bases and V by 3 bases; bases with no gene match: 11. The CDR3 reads CASSPQSAGTGGNYGYTF. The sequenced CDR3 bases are TGTGCCAGCTCACCCCAATCCGCCGGGACAGGGGGAAACTATGGC. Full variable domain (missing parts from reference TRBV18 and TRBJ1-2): NAGVMQNPRHLVRRRGQEARLRCSPMKGHSHVYWYRQLPEEGLKFMVYLQKENIIDESGMPKERFSAEFPKEGPSILRIQQVVRGDSAAYFCASSPQSAGTGGNYGYTFGSGTRLTVV.

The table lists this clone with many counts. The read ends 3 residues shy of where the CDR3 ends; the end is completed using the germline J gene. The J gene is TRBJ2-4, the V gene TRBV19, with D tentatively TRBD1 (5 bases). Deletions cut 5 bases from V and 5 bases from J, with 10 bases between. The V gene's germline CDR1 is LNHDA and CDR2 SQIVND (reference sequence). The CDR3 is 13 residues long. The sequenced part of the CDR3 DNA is TGTGCCAGTAGTCAGGGTGCCCAAAACATT. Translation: CASSQGAQNI. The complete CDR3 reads CASSQGAQNIQYF.

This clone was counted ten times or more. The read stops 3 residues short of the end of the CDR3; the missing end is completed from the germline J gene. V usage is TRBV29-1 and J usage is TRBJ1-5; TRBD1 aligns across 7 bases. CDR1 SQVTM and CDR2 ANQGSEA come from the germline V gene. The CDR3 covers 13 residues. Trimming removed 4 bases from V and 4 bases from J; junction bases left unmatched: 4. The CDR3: CSVGQGPNQPQHF. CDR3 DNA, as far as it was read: TGCAGCGTTGGACAGGGCCCGAATCAGCCC.

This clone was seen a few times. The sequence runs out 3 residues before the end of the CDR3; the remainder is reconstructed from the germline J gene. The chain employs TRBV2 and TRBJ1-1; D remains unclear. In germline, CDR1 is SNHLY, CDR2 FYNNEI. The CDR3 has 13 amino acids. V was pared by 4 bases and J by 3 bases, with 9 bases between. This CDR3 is CASSVIADTEAFF. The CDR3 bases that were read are TGTGCCAGCAGTGTAATAGCAGACACTGAA.

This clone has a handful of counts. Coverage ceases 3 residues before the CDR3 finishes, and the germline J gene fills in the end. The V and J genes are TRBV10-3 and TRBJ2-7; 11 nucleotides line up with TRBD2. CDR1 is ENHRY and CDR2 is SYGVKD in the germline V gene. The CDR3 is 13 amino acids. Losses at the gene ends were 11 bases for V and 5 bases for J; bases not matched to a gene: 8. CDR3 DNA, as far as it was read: TGTGCCGCACAACTAGCGGGAGCCCACGAG. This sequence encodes CAAQLAGAHE. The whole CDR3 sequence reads CAAQLAGAHEQYF.

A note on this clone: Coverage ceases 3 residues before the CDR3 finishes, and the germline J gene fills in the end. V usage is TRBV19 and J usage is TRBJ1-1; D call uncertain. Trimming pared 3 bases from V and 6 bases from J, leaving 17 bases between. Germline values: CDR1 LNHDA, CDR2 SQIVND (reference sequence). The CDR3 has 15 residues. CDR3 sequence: CASSILGRGRPEAFF. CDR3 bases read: TGTGCCAGTAGTATTCTTGGTCGGGGTCGGCCTGAA.

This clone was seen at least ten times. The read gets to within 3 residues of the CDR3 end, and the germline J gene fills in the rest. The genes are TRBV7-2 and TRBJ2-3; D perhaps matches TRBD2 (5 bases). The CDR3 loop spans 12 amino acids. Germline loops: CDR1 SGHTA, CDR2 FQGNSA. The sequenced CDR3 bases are TGTGCCAGCAGCTTTACCCCGGGGACG. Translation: CASSFTPGT. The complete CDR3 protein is CASSFTPGTQYF.

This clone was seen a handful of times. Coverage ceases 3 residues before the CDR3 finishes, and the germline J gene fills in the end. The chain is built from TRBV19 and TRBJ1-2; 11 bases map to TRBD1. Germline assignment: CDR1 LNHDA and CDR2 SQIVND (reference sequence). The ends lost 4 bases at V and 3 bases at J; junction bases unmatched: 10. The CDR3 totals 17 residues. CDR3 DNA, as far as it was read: TGTGCCAGTAGTACCTGGACAGGGGGCACCATGGACTATGGC. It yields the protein CASSTWTGGTMDYG. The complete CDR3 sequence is CASSTWTGGTMDYGYTF.

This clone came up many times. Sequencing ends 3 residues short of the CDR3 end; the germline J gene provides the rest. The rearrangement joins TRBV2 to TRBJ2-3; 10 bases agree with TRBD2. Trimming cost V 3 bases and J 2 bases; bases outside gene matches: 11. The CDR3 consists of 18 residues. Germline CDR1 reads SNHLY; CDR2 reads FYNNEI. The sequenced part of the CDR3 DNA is TGTGCCAGCAGTGAGGGCGTTTCTAGCGGGGGTGTCACAGATACG. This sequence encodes CASSEGVSSGGVTDT. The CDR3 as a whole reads CASSEGVSSGGVTDTQYF.

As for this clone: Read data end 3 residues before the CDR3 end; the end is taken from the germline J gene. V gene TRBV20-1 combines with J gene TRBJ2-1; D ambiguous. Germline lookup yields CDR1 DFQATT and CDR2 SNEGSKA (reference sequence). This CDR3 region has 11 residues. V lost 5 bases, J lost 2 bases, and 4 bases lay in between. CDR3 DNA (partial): TGCAGTGCTCGGGCCTACAATGAG. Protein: CSARAYNE. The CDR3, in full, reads CSARAYNEQFF.

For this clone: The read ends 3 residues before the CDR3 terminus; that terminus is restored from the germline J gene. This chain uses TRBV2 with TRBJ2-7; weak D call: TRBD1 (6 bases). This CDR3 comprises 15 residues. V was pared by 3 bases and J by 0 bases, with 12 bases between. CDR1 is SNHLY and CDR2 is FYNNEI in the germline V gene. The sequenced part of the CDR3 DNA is TGTGCCAGCAGTGATCCGTACAGGGTCTCCTACGAG. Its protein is CASSDPYRVSYE. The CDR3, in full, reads CASSDPYRVSYEQYF. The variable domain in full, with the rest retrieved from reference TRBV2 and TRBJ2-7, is EPEVTQTPSHQVTQMGQEVILRCVPISNHLYFYWYRQILGQKVEFLVSFYNNEISEKSEIFDDQFSVERPDGSNFTLKIRSTKLEDSAMYFCASSDPYRVSYEQYFGPGTRLTVT.

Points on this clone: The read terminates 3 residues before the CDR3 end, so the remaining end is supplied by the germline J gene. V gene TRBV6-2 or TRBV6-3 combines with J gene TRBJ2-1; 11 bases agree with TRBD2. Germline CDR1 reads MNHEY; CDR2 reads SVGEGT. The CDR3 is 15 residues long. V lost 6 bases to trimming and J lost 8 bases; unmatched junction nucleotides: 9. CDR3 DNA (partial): TGTGCCAGCAGCGAACTAGCGGGAGATATATATGAG. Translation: CASSELAGDIYE. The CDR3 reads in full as CASSELAGDIYEQFF.

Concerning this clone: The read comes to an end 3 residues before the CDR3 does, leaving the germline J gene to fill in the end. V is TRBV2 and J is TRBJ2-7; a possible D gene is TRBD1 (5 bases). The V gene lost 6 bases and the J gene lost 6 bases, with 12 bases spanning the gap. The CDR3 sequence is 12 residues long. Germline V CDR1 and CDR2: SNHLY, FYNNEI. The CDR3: CASSPRVGEQYF. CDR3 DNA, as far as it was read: TGTGCCAGCAGCCCCAGGGTAGGCGAG.

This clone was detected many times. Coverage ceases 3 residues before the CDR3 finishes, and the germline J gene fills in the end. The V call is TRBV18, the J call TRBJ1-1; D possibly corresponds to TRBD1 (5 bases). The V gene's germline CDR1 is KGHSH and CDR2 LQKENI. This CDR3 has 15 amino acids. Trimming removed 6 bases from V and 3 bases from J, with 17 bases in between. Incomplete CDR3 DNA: TGTGCCAGCTCCAGGGCTGTGGACACATACACTGAA. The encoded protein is CASSRAVDTYTE. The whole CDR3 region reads CASSRAVDTYTEAFF.

CDR3 region: CASSPLLGDRGQSPLHF. Incomplete CDR3 DNA: TGTGCCAGCTCACCTCTCTTAGGGGACAGGGGGCAGTCACCC. The rearrangement joins TRBV18 to TRBJ1-6; 12 bases match TRBD1. The read gets to within 3 residues of the CDR3 end, and the germline J gene fills in the rest. With 3 bases clipped from V and 10 bases from J, the junction kept 10 bases outside the gene matches. The CDR3 covers 17 residues. The germline CDR1 and CDR2 sequences are KGHSH and LQKENI.

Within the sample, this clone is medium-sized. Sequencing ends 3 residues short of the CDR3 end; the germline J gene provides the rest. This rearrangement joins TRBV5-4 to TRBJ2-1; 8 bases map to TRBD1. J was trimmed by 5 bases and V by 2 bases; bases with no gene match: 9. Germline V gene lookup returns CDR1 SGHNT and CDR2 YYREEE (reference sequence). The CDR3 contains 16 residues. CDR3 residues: CASSFLSGQDHNEQFF. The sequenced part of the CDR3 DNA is TGTGCCAGCAGCTTCTTGTCGGGACAGGACCACAATGAG.

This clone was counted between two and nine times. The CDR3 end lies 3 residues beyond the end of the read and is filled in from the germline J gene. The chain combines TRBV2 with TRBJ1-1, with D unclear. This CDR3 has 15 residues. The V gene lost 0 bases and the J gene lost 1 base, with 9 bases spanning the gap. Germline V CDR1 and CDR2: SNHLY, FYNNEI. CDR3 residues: CASSEAPTANTEAFF. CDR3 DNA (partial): TGTGCCAGCAGTGAAGCCCCAACAGCGAACACTGAA. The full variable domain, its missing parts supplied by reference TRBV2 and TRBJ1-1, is EPEVTQTPSHQVTQMGQEVILRCVPISNHLYFYWYRQILGQKVEFLVSFYNNEISEKSEIFDDQFSVERPDGSNFTLKIRSTKLEDSAMYFCASSEAPTANTEAFFGQGTRLTVV.

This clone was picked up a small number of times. This chain's CDR3 is CAWSDGLGVVHEQFF. The CDR3 DNA, read in part, is TGTGCCTGGAGTGACGGACTAGGGGTAGTACATGAG. This chain joins TRBV30 and TRBJ2-1; TRBD2 agrees at 7 bases. The sequence runs out 3 residues before the end of the CDR3; the remainder is reconstructed from the germline J gene. CDR3 length: 15 residues. The germline V gene has CDR1 GTSNPN and CDR2 SVGIG (reference sequence). V was clipped by 1 base and J by 8 bases; unmatched bases: 11. Full variable domain (missing parts from reference TRBV30 and TRBJ2-1): SQTIHQWPATLVQPVGSPLSLECTVEGTSNPNLYWYRQAAGRGLQLLFYSVGIGQISSEVPQNLSASRPQDRQFILSSKKLLLSDSGFYLCAWSDGLGVVHEQFFGPGTRLTVL.

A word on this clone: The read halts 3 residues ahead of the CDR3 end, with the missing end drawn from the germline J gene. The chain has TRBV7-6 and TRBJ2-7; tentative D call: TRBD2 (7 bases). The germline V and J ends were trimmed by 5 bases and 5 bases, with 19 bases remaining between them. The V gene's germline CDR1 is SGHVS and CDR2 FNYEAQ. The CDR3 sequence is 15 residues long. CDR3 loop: CASSNYPGGLNEQYF. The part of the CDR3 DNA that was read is TGTGCCAGCAGCAACTACCCGGGGGGCCTCAACGAG.

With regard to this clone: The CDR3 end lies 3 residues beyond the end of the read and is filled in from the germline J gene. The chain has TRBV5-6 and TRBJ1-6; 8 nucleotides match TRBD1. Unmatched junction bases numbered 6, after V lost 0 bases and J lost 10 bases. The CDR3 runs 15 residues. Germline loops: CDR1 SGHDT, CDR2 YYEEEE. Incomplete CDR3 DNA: TGTGCCAGCAGCTTGGATGGGACAGGCGGCTCACCC. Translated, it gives CASSLDGTGGSP. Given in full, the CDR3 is CASSLDGTGGSPLHF.